This TCR beta chain was retrieved from a study of blood T cell repertoires in COVID-19. Study information: COVID-19 samples, acute and convalescent, were from the United States, Italy and Spain. Nucleic acid was either cDNA or gDNA, and it came from T cells, B-cell-depleted T cells, or PBMCs.

Here immunoSEQ multiplex PCR was the method, and the copy in TCRdb shows in-frame clones only, minus some. The data show a few hundred thousand clones, 89% seen once. Individuals drawn from under 30 US areas were about 18 to 90 years old. Clinical histories supplied by participants themselves formed the basis of cohort assignment. This CDR3 has 16 residues. The chain has TRBV21-1 and TRBJ2-5; TRBD2 is the table's D call and was not checked against the DNA. TRBV21-1 is tagged as a pseudogene. The sequence derives from a woman in her thirties who had recovered from COVID-19. The sample taken for sequencing was PBMCs or T cells enriched from blood (not recorded which). The CDR3 sequence is CASSKPGREEQETQYF. The CDR3 DNA sequence: TGTGCCAGCAGCAAACCGGGGCGGGAGGAACAAGAGACCCAGTACTTC.